This T cell receptor (beta chain) was observed in a study of spatial heterogeneity in lung cancer. TCRdb reprocessed the 5' RACE reads with MiXCR, giving one entry per CDR3 protein. The sample lists about 44,000 distinct CDR3 sequences, roughly an eighth occurring once. Documented time point: sample taken at primary tumor resection. Whole RNA, which was extracted from tumor, nontumor lung tissue or frozen PBMC, was sequenced without any cell sorting. Trimming cost V 7 bases and J 4 bases, with 16 bases left between them. CDR3 size: 14 residues. Germline loops: CDR1 MNHNY, CDR2 SVGAGI (reference sequence).

The chain is built from TRBV6-6 and TRBJ2-5, with a possible D match to TRBD2 (7 bases). This receptor was taken from a male donor with early-stage non-small cell lung cancer. The source was PBMCs, collected at surgery. The CDR3: CASTRGAMGETQYF. Here the CDR3 DNA reads TGTGCCAGCACCCGGGGGGCGATGGGAGAGACCCAGTACTTC.